This T cell receptor beta chain was found in a study of blood T cells in healthy people across ages. CDR3 size: 17 residues. The trim removed 6 bases at V and 4 bases at J, leaving 7 bases unmatched. Germline CDR1 reads MNHNS; CDR2 reads SASEGT. Combining a sample-barcoded 5' primer with a J-beta primer mix, a second PCR ran for about 6 to 12 cycles. TCRdb ran MiXCR on the 5' RACE reads and lists one entry per CDR3 protein. The table has roughly 800,000 distinct CDR3 sequences, about three fifths seen once. Study-wide results and caveats: Estimated diversity, derived from one million T cells, was regarded as an underestimate.

Notes on this clonotype: Its matching antigen is unknown.

Aged roughly 6 to 100, donors were systemically healthy Caucasians from Russia. Collection of ten milliliters of peripheral blood was performed for each donor. The TCR comes from a young man in good health. Sequenced input: blood. V usage is TRBV6-1 and J usage is TRBJ2-2, with TRBD2 matching over 14 bases. CDR3 in DNA: TGTGCCAGCAGGGGACTAGCGGGAGATTCGGGCACCGGGGAGCTGTTTTTT. Translation: CASRGLAGDSGTGELFF.